The clone carrying this T cell receptor beta chain was detected a few times. The data were taken from a study of CD8 T cells in Susac syndrome. Germline assignment: CDR1 MNHNS and CDR2 SASEGT. The CDR3 totals 14 residues. Between the trimmed V and J ends, which lost 3 bases and 0 bases, there was a span of 9 bases. Random-hexamer reverse transcription was applied to about 0.5 to 1 ug RNA. TCRdb recomputed calls from the immunoSEQ multiplex PCR reads with MiXCR, one row per CDR3 protein. The profile shows 100,000 to 150,000 distinct CDR3 sequences, approximately 79% of them singletons. This sequence originates from a human donor with multiple sclerosis. The chain has TRBV6-1 and TRBJ2-7; D may be TRBD2 (6 bases). Material: CD8+ T cells from PBMCs. The CDR3 loop is CASSDRDFSYEQYF. The DNA of the CDR3 is TGTGCCAGCAGTGATCGGGACTTCTCCTACGAGCAGTACTTC.